The 15 T cell receptor beta chains in this list originate from one sample, sequenced in a study of graft-versus-host responses after intestinal transplantation. Here immunoSEQ multiplex PCR was the method, and the copy in TCRdb shows in-frame clones only, minus some. The table includes about 15,000 clones, around 87% detected once. The specimen was bone marrow, collected around 120 days after intestinal transplantation. These receptors came from a human patient who received an intestinal transplant, so some T cells may come from the graft donor.

This rearrangement joins TRBV28 to TRBJ2-5, with 10 bases that match TRBD1. This CDR3 has 15 amino acids. V dropped 7 bases and J dropped 4; count of bases not matched to a gene: 9. Germline-derived CDR1 and CDR2 are MDHEN and SYDVKM. CDR3 sequence reads: CASKTTGGAGETQYF. DNA of the CDR3: TGTGCCAGCAAGACGACAGGGGGCGCAGGAGAGACCCAGTACTTC.

The V gene is TRBV25-1, the J gene TRBJ1-6; 10 positions match TRBD1. Germline CDR1 and CDR2: MGHDK and SYGVNS. V was pared by 0 bases and J by 5 bases, with 4 bases of the junction left unmatched. The CDR3 has 17 amino acids. CDR3 sequence (DNA): TGTGCCAGCAGTGAATATGGAGGGACAGGGGATAATTCACCCCTCCACTTT. Residues: CASSEYGGTGDNSPLHF.

This clone was seen only once. The V call is TRBV5-5, the J call TRBJ1-2; TRBD1 might be the D (6 bases). Per germline, CDR1 SGHKS and CDR2 YYEKEE (reference sequence). V was cut by 4 bases and J by 6 bases, with 13 bases left in between. This CDR3 contains 13 residues. In DNA form, the CDR3 reads TGTGCCAGCAGCCTTACAGGGTGGGATGGCTACACCTTC. Its protein is CASSLTGWDGYTF.

The chain joins TRBV2 to TRBJ2-3, with 13 bases matching TRBD2. Germline loops: CDR1 SNHLY, CDR2 FYNNEI. This CDR3 is built from 16 residues. V dropped 3 bases and J dropped 3; count of bases not matched to a gene: 3. The CDR3 reads CASSERTSGSTDTQYF. The CDR3, as DNA: TGTGCCAGCAGTGAGCGGACTAGCGGGAGTACAGATACGCAGTATTTT.

This clone was seen a few times. This specimen includes other DNA sequences encoding the same CDR3. The chain carries TRBV6-1 and TRBJ2-5; TRBD2 matches 13 bases. The CDR3 runs to 15 residues. V was pared by 4 bases and J by 1 base, with 0 bases of the junction left unmatched. CDR1 and CDR2 (germline): MNHNS, SASEGT. CDR3 in amino acids: CASSGLAGGQETQYF. Here the CDR3 DNA reads TGTGCCAGCAGTGGACTAGCGGGAGGCCAAGAGACCCAGTACTTC.

The rearrangement uses TRBV11-2 and TRBJ2-5, with 7 nucleotides matching TRBD2. The CDR3 is made up of 16 amino acids. V trimming: 4 bases; J trimming: 5 bases; junction bases outside the gene matches: 13. CDR1 SGHAT and CDR2 FQNNGV come from the germline V gene. The CDR3 spells CASSSLTASGRETQYF. CDR3 DNA sequence: TGTGCCAGCAGCTCCTTAACGGCTAGCGGAAGGGAGACCCAGTACTTC.

This chain uses TRBV28 with TRBJ2-1, with D perhaps TRBD2 (6 bases). Germline V CDR1 and CDR2: MDHEN, SYDVKM. The CDR3 spans 15 residues. V lost 1 base and J 8 bases, leaving 15 bases between the germline ends. The CDR3 here is CASSLLAGRGDEQFF. The CDR3 DNA sequence: TGTGCCAGCAGTTTATTGGCGGGGCGAGGGGATGAGCAGTTCTTC.

As concerns this clone: The junction and the germline gene differ at one end; a read error may be behind it. V is TRBV5-1 and J is TRBJ2-7, with no clear D. This CDR3 region has 14 residues. Per the germline V gene, CDR1 is SGHRS and CDR2 is YFSETQ. The CDR3 reads CASSLEAQSSEQYF. The CDR3 DNA sequence: TGCGCCAGCAGCTTGGAGGCTCAATCCTCCGAGCAGTACTTC. Full variable domain (remainder filled in from reference TRBV5-1 and TRBJ2-7): KAGVTQTPRYLIKTRGQQVTLSCSPISGHRSVSWYQQTPGQGLQFLFEYFSETQRNKGNFPGRFSGRQFSNSRSEMNVSTLELGDSALYLCASSLEAQSSEQYFGPGTRLTVT.

The genes are TRBV27 and TRBJ2-3; 12 nucleotides match TRBD2. The CDR3 has 16 amino acids. The germline CDR1 and CDR2 sequences are MNHEY and SMNVEV (reference sequence). The ends lost 4 bases at V and 2 bases at J; junction bases unmatched: 4. This CDR3 is CASSSSSGRDTDTQYF. CDR3 DNA: TGTGCCAGCAGTTCCTCTAGCGGGAGGGACACAGATACGCAGTATTTT.

The chain combines TRBV7-6 with TRBJ2-2; TRBD1 might be the D (5 bases). Germline assignment: CDR1 SGHVS and CDR2 FNYEAQ. The length of the CDR3 is 15 residues. V was shortened by 4 bases and J by 7 bases, with 16 bases between the two germline ends. CDR3 nucleotides: TGTGCCAGCAGCTCGCGTCAGGGTTATGGCGGGGAGCTGTTTTTT. Translating it yields CASSSRQGYGGELFF.

The rearrangement links TRBV7-2 to TRBJ1-1; a weak D match, TRBD1 (5 bases). Trimming took 6 bases from V and 8 from J, leaving 13 bases between them. Germline V gene lookup returns CDR1 SGHTA and CDR2 FQGNSA. The CDR3 has 12 residues. The CDR3 sequence: CASRLTVFEAFF. CDR3 coding DNA: TGTGCCAGCAGGTTGACAGTGTTCGAAGCTTTCTTT.

The genes are TRBV28 and TRBJ1-6, with 8 bases identical to TRBD1. The CDR3 totals 15 residues. Germline loops: CDR1 MDHEN, CDR2 SYDVKM. Germline trimming cut 6 bases from V and 6 bases from J; bases unmatched to any gene: 7. The CDR3, as DNA: TGTGCCAGCAGGCCACCCCAGGGGGCTAATTCACCCCTCCACTTT. It yields the protein CASRPPQGANSPLHF.

V usage is TRBV28 and J usage is TRBJ2-2; D is ambiguous. The CDR3 runs 12 residues. CDR1 and CDR2 from the germline V gene are MDHEN and SYDVKM. The V gene lost 11 bases and the J gene lost 9 bases, with 16 bases spanning the gap. The CDR3 protein is CAVSLADRELFF. DNA for the CDR3: TGTGCCGTCTCCCTTGCGGACCGGGAGCTGTTTTTT.

V usage is TRBV5-4 and J usage is TRBJ2-7, with no clear D. Trimming shortened V by 0 bases and J by 1 base, and 11 bases separated the two germline ends. The CDR3 has 15 amino acids. Germline CDR1 is SGHNT and CDR2 is YYREEE (reference sequence). CDR3 sequence reads: CASSLGGPGSYEQYF. The CDR3 DNA reads TGTGCCAGCAGCTTGGGAGGTCCCGGATCCTACGAGCAGTACTTC.

This sequence joins TRBV7-9 and TRBJ2-5; maybe TRBD2 (7 bases). Looked up from germline, CDR1 is SEHNR and CDR2 is FQNEAQ (reference sequence). The CDR3 spans 14 residues. The V and J ends lost 0 bases and 5 bases respectively, with 10 bases between them. CDR3 sequence reads: CASSLAGGQETQYF. In DNA, the CDR3 is TGTGCCAGCAGCTTAGCGGGGGGGCAGGAGACCCAGTACTTC.